Below are 16 T cell receptor beta chains sequenced from a single sample in a study of regulatory and conventional T cells in RAG deficiency (dated by TCRdb to about 2017). Library construction relied on the immunoSEQ multiplex PCR assay. What TCRdb holds here is the immuneACCESS table cut down to in-frame rearrangements. Part of the clones is not present; checked against another copy, under half of the missing clones reflect an unresolved V gene, and the others are unexplained. This sample is represented by more than 30,000 clones; more than 80% of them were singletons. The biggest ten clones account for 5.4% of the sample. These data were likewise used in another study, on regulatory T cells. Taken from the second paper: In the multiplex PCR, 52 forward TRBV primers and 13 reverse TRBJ primers were used, and assay-based and computational corrections were applied for amplification bias.

The source material was CD8+ T cells sorted from blood. Every receptor here comes from a human donor in good health.

The V gene is TRBV7-9, the J gene TRBJ2-3; tentatively, D is TRBD2 (7 bases). Trimming removed 5 bases at V and 5 bases at J, with 23 bases between. The CDR3 runs 17 residues. Germline lookup yields CDR1 SEHNR and CDR2 FQNEAQ (reference sequence). CDR3 amino acids: CASSPPGAGEMLDTQYF. The CDR3 nucleotides read TGTGCCAGCAGCCCCCCGGGGGCGGGAGAGATGTTAGATACGCAGTATTTT. The complete variable domain, with remaining parts taken from reference TRBV7-9 and TRBJ2-3, reads DTGVSQNPRHKITKRGQNVTFRCDPISEHNRLYWYRQTLGQGPEFLTYFQNEAQLEKSRLLSDRFSAERPKGSFSTLEIQRTEQGDSAMYLCASSPPGAGEMLDTQYFGPGTRLTVL.

The V and J genes are TRBV5-1 and TRBJ2-7; 8 nucleotides agree with TRBD1. Germline-derived CDR1 and CDR2 are SGHRS and YFSETQ. The CDR3 consists of 16 residues. J gave up 1 base and V 0 bases, and 6 bases lay outside the gene matches. Here the CDR3 reads CASSLGDRGVSYEQYF. Written as DNA, the CDR3 is TGCGCCAGCAGCTTGGGCGACAGGGGTGTTTCCTACGAGCAGTACTTC.

The J gene is TRBJ1-5, the V gene TRBV2; D call uncertain. The V gene's germline CDR1 is SNHLY and CDR2 FYNNEI. Trimming took 6 bases from V and 6 from J, leaving 18 bases between them. The CDR3 extends over 15 amino acids. The CDR3 DNA sequence: TGTGCCAGCAGACCCGACATGGGCCCAGGTCAGCCCCAGCATTTT. Its protein product is CASRPDMGPGQPQHF.

This chain links TRBV5-1 with TRBJ1-1, with 7 bases identical to TRBD1. Germline values: CDR1 SGHRS, CDR2 YFSETQ. This CDR3 is 16 amino acids long. V gave up 4 bases and J gave up 1 base; unmatched junction bases: 10. The CDR3 spells CASSLGDRARNTEAFF. CDR3 DNA sequence: TGCGCCAGCAGCCTTGGAGACAGGGCACGGAACACTGAAGCTTTCTTT.

The CDR3 DNA reads TGTGCCAGCAGCGAACAGGGGAATCAGCCCCAGCATTTT. Translation gives CASSEQGNQPQHF. This chain uses TRBV7-9 with TRBJ1-5, with 7 bases identical to TRBD1. V dropped 5 bases and J dropped 4; count of bases not matched to a gene: 2. In germline, CDR1 is SEHNR, CDR2 FQNEAQ (reference sequence). The CDR3 extends over 13 amino acids.

V gene TRBV28 combines with J gene TRBJ2-7; 9 bases map to TRBD2. The V gene's germline CDR1 is MDHEN and CDR2 SYDVKM. With V trimmed by 1 base and J by 0 bases, 22 bases remained unmatched. This CDR3 has 22 residues. CDR3 sequence (DNA): TGTGCCAGCAGTTTATTGATTAATCGCGAGACTAGCGGATTAACAAACTCCTACGAGCAGTACTTC. Translation: CASSLLINRETSGLTNSYEQYF.

The J gene is TRBJ2-1, the V gene TRBV6-5; 9 bases fit TRBD1. There are 14 residues in the CDR3. Trimming at V came to 5 bases and at J to 5 bases, leaving 4 bases not matched to a gene. Germline CDR1 reads MNHEY; CDR2 reads SVGAGI. CDR3 sequence: CASSGRDRDNEQFF. The CDR3 DNA reads as TGTGCCAGCAGTGGCCGGGACAGGGACAATGAGCAGTTCTTC.

The J gene is TRBJ1-1, the V gene TRBV5-4; 7 bases agree with TRBD1. This CDR3 contains 13 residues. The germline V gene has CDR1 SGHNT and CDR2 YYREEE (reference sequence). V gave up 3 bases and J gave up 5 bases; unmatched junction bases: 4. CDR3 in amino acids: CASSSTQGTEAFF. CDR3 bases: TGTGCCAGCAGCTCCACACAGGGGACTGAAGCTTTCTTT.

This sequence joins TRBV10-1 and TRBJ2-7; 10 bases are shared with TRBD2. V trimming: 1 base; J trimming: 0 bases; junction bases outside the gene matches: 0. CDR1 and CDR2 from the germline V gene are WNHNN and SYGVQD (reference sequence). This CDR3 has 15 amino acids. The CDR3 DNA reads TGCGCCAGCAGTGAGTGGACTAGCGGCTCCTACGAGCAGTACTTC. This gives the protein CASSEWTSGSYEQYF.

The V gene is TRBV6-5, the J gene TRBJ1-5; D is uncertain. V lost 0 bases and J lost 0, with 3 bases in between. This CDR3 is built from 14 residues. CDR1 and CDR2 from the germline V gene are MNHEY and SVGAGI. CDR3: CASSYSASNQPQHF. The CDR3 nucleotides are TGTGCCAGCAGTTACTCGGCTAGCAATCAGCCCCAGCATTTT.

This chain joins TRBV11-2 and TRBJ2-1, with TRBD2 identical over 7 bases. Trimming at V came to 1 base and at J to 6 bases, leaving 9 bases not matched to a gene. CDR3 length equals 16 residues. Germline values: CDR1 SGHAT, CDR2 FQNNGV. CDR3: CASSLVRFSGGNEQFF. DNA for the CDR3: TGTGCCAGCAGCTTAGTACGCTTTTCGGGGGGCAATGAGCAGTTCTTC.

The V and J genes are TRBV7-6 and TRBJ1-5, with 7 bases lining up with TRBD1. The CDR3 loop spans 15 amino acids. J gave up 6 bases and V 1 base, and 6 bases lay outside the gene matches. From germline, CDR1 is SGHVS and CDR2 FNYEAQ. In DNA form, the CDR3 reads TGTGCCAGCAGCTTAGATGACAGGGCGACTCAGCCCCAGCATTTT. This translates into CASSLDDRATQPQHF. Full variable domain (remainder filled in from reference TRBV7-6 and TRBJ1-5): GAGVSQSPRYKVTKRGQDVALRCDPISGHVSLYWYRQALGQGPEFLTYFNYEAQQDKSGLPNDRFSAERPEGSISTLTIQRTEQRDSAMYRCASSLDDRATQPQHFGDGTRLSIL.

The V call is TRBV27, the J call TRBJ2-7, with no clear D. CDR3 size: 14 residues. Germline V gene sequence: CDR1 MNHEY, CDR2 SMNVEV (reference sequence). Deletions cut 2 bases from V and 3 bases from J, with 11 bases between. This CDR3 is CASSLSQDFYEQYF. DNA for the CDR3: TGTGCCAGCAGTTTAAGTCAGGATTTCTACGAGCAGTACTTC.

This sequence joins TRBV14 and TRBJ2-1; 10 bases agree with TRBD1. The CDR3 is 18 residues long. Germline V gives CDR1 SGHDN, CDR2 FVKESK. The J segment lost 3 bases and the V segment lost 6 bases, leaving 14 bases of the junction unmatched. The CDR3 spells CASRHRDRGIPFYNEQFF. The DNA of the CDR3 is TGTGCCAGCAGACACCGGGACAGGGGCATACCTTTCTACAATGAGCAGTTCTTC.

The chain recombines TRBV7-3 with TRBJ2-3; no clear D. Trimming stripped 2 bases from V and 2 bases from J, with 5 bases between. CDR1 SGHTA and CDR2 FQGTGA come from the germline V gene. This CDR3 region has 13 residues. The CDR3 DNA follows: TGTGCCAGCAGCTTAGATGTCACAGATACGCAGTATTTT. As protein: CASSLDVTDTQYF.

The chain is built from TRBV6-5 and TRBJ1-3; D gene uncertain. The CDR3 runs 14 residues. V was cut by 4 bases and J by 0 bases, with 7 bases left in between. Germline V CDR1 and CDR2: MNHEY, SVGAGI. The CDR3 loop reads CASSSAISGNTIYF. CDR3 nucleotide sequence: TGTGCCAGCAGTTCCGCGATCTCTGGAAACACCATATATTTT.